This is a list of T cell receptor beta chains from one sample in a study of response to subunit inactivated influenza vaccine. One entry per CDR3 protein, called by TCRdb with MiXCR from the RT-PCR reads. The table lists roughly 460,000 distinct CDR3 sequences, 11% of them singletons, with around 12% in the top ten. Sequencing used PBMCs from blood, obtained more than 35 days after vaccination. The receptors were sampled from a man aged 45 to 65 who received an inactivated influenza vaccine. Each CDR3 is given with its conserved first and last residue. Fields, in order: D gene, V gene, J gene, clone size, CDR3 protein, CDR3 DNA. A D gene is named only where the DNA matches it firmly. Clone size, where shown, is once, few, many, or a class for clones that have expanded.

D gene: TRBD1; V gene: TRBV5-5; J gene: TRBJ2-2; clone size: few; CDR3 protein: CASSSDRGHTGELFF; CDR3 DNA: TGTGCCAGCAGCTCAGACAGGGGTCACACCGGGGAGCTGTTTTTT
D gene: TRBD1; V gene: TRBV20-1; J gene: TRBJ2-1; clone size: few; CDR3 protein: CSAGRQGWEQFF; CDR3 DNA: TGCAGTGCTGGACGACAGGGCTGGGAGCAGTTCTTC
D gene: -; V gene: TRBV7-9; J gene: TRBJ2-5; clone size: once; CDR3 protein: CASSLEVSGPQETQYF; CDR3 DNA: TGTGCCAGCAGCTTAGAGGTTAGCGGACCTCAAGAGACCCAGTACTTC
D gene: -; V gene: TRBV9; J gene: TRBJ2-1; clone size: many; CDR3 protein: CASSPSPGESSYNEQFF; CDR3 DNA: TGTGCCAGCAGCCCCTCCCCCGGGGAAAGCTCCTACAATGAGCAGTTCTTC
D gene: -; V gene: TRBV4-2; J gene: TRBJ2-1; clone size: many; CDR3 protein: CASSQEAYYEQFF; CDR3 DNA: TGTGCCAGCAGCCAAGAGGCTTATTATGAGCAGTTCTTC
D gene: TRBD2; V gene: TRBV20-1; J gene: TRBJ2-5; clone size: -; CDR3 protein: CSALNAGGNQETQYF; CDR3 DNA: TGCAGTGCCCTGAACGCGGGGGGGAACCAAGAGACCCAGTACTTC
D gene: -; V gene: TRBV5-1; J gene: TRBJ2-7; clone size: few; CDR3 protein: CASSLERTGPYEQYF; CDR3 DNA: TGCGCCAGCAGCTTGGAACGGACGGGACCCTACGAGCAGTACTTC
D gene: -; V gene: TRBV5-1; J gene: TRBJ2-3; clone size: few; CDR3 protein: CASSLSAGPRTDTQYF; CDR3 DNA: TGCGCCAGCAGCTTGAGCGCGGGGCCGCGCACAGATACGCAGTATTTT
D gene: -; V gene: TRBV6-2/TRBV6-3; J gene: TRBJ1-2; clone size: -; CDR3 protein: CASRTSGGRNYGYTF; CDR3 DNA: TGTGCCAGCAGGACCTCCGGAGGGCGTAACTATGGCTACACCTTC
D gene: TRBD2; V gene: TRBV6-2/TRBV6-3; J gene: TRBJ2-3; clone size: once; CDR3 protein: CASIPGLAGGPSTQYF; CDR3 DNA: TGTGCCAGCATACCGGGACTAGCGGGAGGGCCATCTACGCAGTATTTT
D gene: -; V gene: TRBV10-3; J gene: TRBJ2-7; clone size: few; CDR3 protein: CAISADYRRYEQYF; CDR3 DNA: TGTGCCATCAGTGCGGACTACCGTCGGTACGAGCAGTACTTC
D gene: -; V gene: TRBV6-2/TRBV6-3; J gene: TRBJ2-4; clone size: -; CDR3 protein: CASSYGGSKNIQYF; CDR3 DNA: TGTGCCAGCAGTTATGGGGGATCCAAAAACATTCAGTACTTC
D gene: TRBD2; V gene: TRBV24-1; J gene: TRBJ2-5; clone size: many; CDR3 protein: CATSDRVAGGSETQYF; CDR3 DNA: TGTGCCACCAGTGATCGGGTTGCGGGGGGAAGTGAGACCCAGTACTTC
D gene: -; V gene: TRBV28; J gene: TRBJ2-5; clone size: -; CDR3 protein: CASSLGVDETQYF; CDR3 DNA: TGTGCCAGCAGTTTAGGGGTGGACGAGACCCAGTACTTC
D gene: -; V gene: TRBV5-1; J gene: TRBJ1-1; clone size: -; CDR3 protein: CASSRSGSASMNTEAFF; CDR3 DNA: TGCGCCAGCAGCCGGTCGGGGTCCGCATCCATGAACACTGAAGCTTTCTTT
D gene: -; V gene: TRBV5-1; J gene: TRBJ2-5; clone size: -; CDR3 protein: CASRSGSLLGIQETQYF; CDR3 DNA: TGCGCCAGCAGGAGCGGTTCACTTTTAGGGATCCAAGAGACCCAGTACTTC
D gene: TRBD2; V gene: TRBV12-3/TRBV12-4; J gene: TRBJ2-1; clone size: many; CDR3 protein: CASSLGLAGDFNEQFF; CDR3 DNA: TGTGCCAGCAGTTTAGGACTAGCGGGGGACTTCAATGAGCAGTTCTTC
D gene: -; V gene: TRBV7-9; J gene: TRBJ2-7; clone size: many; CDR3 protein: CASSHRAPWDEQYF; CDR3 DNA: TGTGCCAGCAGCCATCGAGCACCTTGGGACGAGCAGTACTTC
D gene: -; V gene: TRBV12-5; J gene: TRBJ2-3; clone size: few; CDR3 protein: CASGPGRSDTQYF; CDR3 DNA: TGTGCTAGTGGGCCGGGAAGATCAGATACGCAGTATTTT
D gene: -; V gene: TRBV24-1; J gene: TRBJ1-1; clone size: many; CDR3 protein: CATRPDGPNTEAFF; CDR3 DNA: TGTGCCACCAGACCCGACGGACCGAACACTGAAGCTTTCTTT
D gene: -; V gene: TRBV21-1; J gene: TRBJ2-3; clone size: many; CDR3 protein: CASSDVVAGVKDTQYF; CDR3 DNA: TGTGCCAGCAGCGACGTCGTAGCGGGAGTAAAAGATACGCAGTATTTT
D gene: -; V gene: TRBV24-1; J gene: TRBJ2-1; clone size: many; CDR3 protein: CATSEGHLNEQFF; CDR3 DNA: TGTGCCACCAGTGAAGGGCATCTCAATGAGCAGTTCTTC
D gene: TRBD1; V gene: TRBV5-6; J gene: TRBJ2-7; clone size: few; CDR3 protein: CASSLVWTGPGEQYF; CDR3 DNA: TGTGCCAGCAGCTTGGTGTGGACAGGGCCGGGCGAGCAGTACTTC
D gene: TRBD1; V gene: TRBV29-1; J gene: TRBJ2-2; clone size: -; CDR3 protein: CSVALTGDGELFF; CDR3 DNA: TGCAGCGTTGCCCTAACAGGGGACGGGGAGCTGTTTTTT
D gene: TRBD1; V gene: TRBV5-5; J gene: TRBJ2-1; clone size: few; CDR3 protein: CASSFDLGQVQFF; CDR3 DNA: TGTGCCAGCAGCTTCGACCTAGGACAGGTACAGTTCTTC